This is a list of T cell receptor beta chains from one sample in a study of blood T cells in healthy people across ages. Each CDR3 protein gets one entry after TCRdb re-called the 5' RACE reads with MiXCR. The data contain 1.8 million or so distinct CDR3 sequences, approximately 39% of them singletons. Sequenced sample: blood. These receptors all stem from a human donor in good health. CDR3s include the opening cysteine and the closing phenylalanine or tryptophan. A D gene is named only where the DNA matches it firmly. Only some rows state a clone size, as once, few, many or a class for expanded clones.

d_call j_call v_call clone_size cdr3_aa cdr3_nt
TRBD1 TRBJ2-5 TRBV18 . CASPQQGAVLETQYF TGTGCCAGCCCACAGCAGGGGGCAGTCTTGGAGACCCAGTACTTC
. TRBJ1-3 TRBV3-1 once CASSQLGRTSGNTIYF TGTGCCAGCAGCCAATTGGGACGCACCTCTGGAAACACCATATATTTT
. TRBJ2-1 TRBV20-1 once CSARDPGQLNNEQFF TGCAGTGCTAGAGATCCAGGGCAGCTGAACAATGAGCAGTTCTTC
. TRBJ1-1 TRBV5-5 . CASSLLVVKNTEAFF TGTGCCAGCAGCTTGCTGGTGGTGAAGAACACTGAAGCTTTCTTT
. TRBJ2-5 TRBV7-2 once CASSLEQGFSYGQYF TGTGCCAGCAGCTTAGAACAGGGTTTCTCCTACGGGCAGTACTTC
TRBD1 TRBJ1-4 TRBV10-3 . CVISALKDRGREKLFF TGTGTCATCAGTGCCCTCAAGGACAGGGGGCGAGAAAAACTGTTTTTT
TRBD2 TRBJ2-1 TRBV11-3 . CASKSTRGGYNEQFF TGTGCCAGCAAAAGTACTCGCGGGGGCTACAATGAGCAGTTCTTC
. TRBJ2-7 TRBV9 . CASSTGAGANSYEQYF TGTGCCAGCAGCACCGGGGCAGGGGCGAACTCCTACGAGCAGTACTTC
TRBD2 TRBJ2-3 TRBV6-5 . CASSYGTSGDTQYF TGTGCCAGCAGTTACGGGACTAGCGGGGATACGCAGTATTTT
. TRBJ2-1 TRBV30 once CAWSVLGSYNEQFF TGTGCCTGGAGTGTGTTAGGGTCCTACAATGAGCAGTTCTTC
. TRBJ1-1 TRBV7-2 . CASSLEGLAEAFF TGTGCCAGCAGCTTAGAAGGGCTAGCTGAAGCTTTCTTT
. TRBJ1-2 TRBV7-2 . CASSWYDITYGYTF TGTGCCAGCAGCTGGTATGACATAACCTATGGCTACACCTTC
TRBD2 TRBJ2-5 TRBV14 . CASSQDAGGGETQYF TGTGCCAGCAGCCAAGATGCGGGAGGAGGAGAGACCCAGTACTTC
. TRBJ1-2 TRBV20-1 . CSATDSNYGYTF TGCAGTGCTACGGACAGCAACTATGGCTACACCTTC
TRBD1 TRBJ1-2 TRBV5-1 . CASSPKPDRDPTF TGCGCCAGCAGCCCTAAACCCGACAGGGATCCCACCTTC
. TRBJ2-1 TRBV29-1 . CSVETGHDNEQFF TGCAGCGTTGAAACGGGACATGACAATGAGCAGTTCTTC
TRBD2 TRBJ2-1 TRBV7-2 many CASSLELAGDNEQFF TGTGCCAGCAGCTTAGAACTAGCGGGGGACAATGAGCAGTTCTTC
. TRBJ2-1 TRBV9 . CASSQDPSSSYNEQFF TGTGCCAGCAGCCAGGATCCTAGCAGCTCCTACAATGAGCAGTTCTTC
. TRBJ2-1 TRBV20-1 . CSARQDYEQFF TGCAGTGCACGCCAGGATTACGAGCAGTTCTTC
. TRBJ1-5 TRBV2 . CASTVQGLGQPQHF TGTGCCAGCACTGTGCAGGGGTTAGGTCAGCCCCAGCATTTT
. TRBJ1-6 TRBV20-1 . CSATTGWDNSPLHF TGCAGTGCCACCACAGGGTGGGATAATTCACCCCTCCACTTT
. TRBJ1-2 TRBV7-9 . CVSSLETREGYTF TGTGTCAGCAGCTTAGAGACCAGGGAAGGCTACACCTTC
. TRBJ2-7 TRBV20-1 few CSARDPGGLKDEQYF TGCAGTGCTAGAGATCCCGGGGGGCTAAAGGACGAGCAGTACTTC
. TRBJ2-3 TRBV14 few CASSQRQNTDTQYF TGTGCCAGCAGCCAACGTCAGAACACAGATACGCAGTATTTT
TRBD2 TRBJ2-7 TRBV5-1 . CASSYTSGTTYEQYF TGCGCCAGCAGCTATACTAGCGGGACGACCTACGAGCAGTACTTC
TRBD2 TRBJ2-5 TRBV20-1 . CSAPLAGGPRGETQYF TGCAGTGCTCCGCTAGCGGGGGGGCCCCGCGGAGAGACCCAGTACTTC
. TRBJ2-5 TRBV28 once CASKTGDVQETQYF TGTGCCAGCAAAACAGGCGATGTCCAAGAGACCCAGTACTTC
TRBD1 TRBJ2-3 TRBV20-1 . CSALQGAIDTQYF TGCAGTGCTTTACAGGGGGCAATAGATACGCAGTATTTT